The 24 T cell receptor beta chains given below trace back to one sample, sequenced in a study of T cell responses to AZD1222 COVID-19 vaccine. TCRdb keeps only in-frame clones here, not all; method: immunoSEQ multiplex PCR. The repertoire holds some 130,000 clones, with approximately 91% as singletons. This material consisted of peripheral blood, taken 28 days after the second AZD1222 dose. Receptors originate from an adult who received the AZD1222 COVID-19 vaccine.

The V gene is TRBV5-1, the J gene TRBJ2-3; TRBD1 is a possible D gene (7 bases). The V end was cut by 1 base, the J end by 2 bases, with 17 bases between. This CDR3 is built from 17 residues. Per the germline V gene, CDR1 is SGHRS and CDR2 is YFSETQ. The CDR3 loop reads CASSLIAGGTVTDTQYF. CDR3 DNA: TGCGCCAGCAGCTTGATCGCGGGCGGGACAGTCACAGATACGCAGTATTTT.

The rearrangement joins TRBV12-3 or TRBV12-4 to TRBJ2-1, with 9 bases that match TRBD2. The V gene end was trimmed by 6 bases and the J gene end by 6 bases; junction bases not matched to a gene: 3. The CDR3 contains 13 residues. The CDR3 DNA reads TGTGCCAGCAGAAGCGGGGGGATCAATGAGCAGTTCTTC. Protein product: CASRSGGINEQFF.

V gene TRBV3-1 (or the pseudogene TRBV3-2) combines with J gene TRBJ2-5, with 8 bases identical to TRBD2. Germline trimming cut 1 base from V and 10 bases from J; bases unmatched to any gene: 8. The CDR3 contains 14 residues. The germline gives CDR1 LGHDT, CDR2 YNNKEL (reference sequence). Written as DNA, the CDR3 is TGTGCCAGCAGCCAAGTGACATCCGGGACTAGCCAGTACTTC. This encodes CASSQVTSGTSQYF.

This clone was detected once. The chain combines TRBV24-1 with TRBJ2-3; 8 bases are shared with TRBD2. This CDR3 is built from 13 residues. With V trimmed by 12 bases and J by 5 bases, 9 bases remained unmatched. The germline gives CDR1 KGHDR, CDR2 SFDVKD. The CDR3 sequence: CAAERGHGDTQYF. CDR3 coding DNA: TGTGCCGCCGAGCGGGGGCATGGAGATACGCAGTATTTT.

This chain joins TRBV11-3 and TRBJ2-2; D gene ambiguous. The CDR3 has 13 residues. V gave up 5 bases and J gave up 1 base, with 5 bases separating them. CDR1 and CDR2 (germline): SGHNT, YENEEA. This CDR3 is CASSPGNTGELFF. The CDR3 DNA reads TGTGCCAGCAGCCCCGGGAACACCGGGGAGCTGTTTTTT.

This chain connects TRBV5-5 to TRBJ2-1, with 7 bases aligning to TRBD2. Germline lookup yields CDR1 SGHKS and CDR2 YYEKEE (reference sequence). This CDR3 is built from 15 residues. V gave up 4 bases and J gave up 4 bases; unmatched junction bases: 8. CDR3 coding DNA: TGTGCCAGCAGCCTAGGACTAGTGACATACAATGAGCAGTTCTTC. This sequence encodes CASSLGLVTYNEQFF.

In nucleotides, the CDR3 is TGTGCCAGCAGCTTGGCCAAGGGGTTGGAACCTTTCTTT. Amino acid sequence: CASSLAKGLEPFF. V and J are TRBV5-4 and TRBJ1-1; TRBD1 might be the D (5 bases). Trimming took 0 bases from V and 12 from J, leaving 15 bases between them. CDR1 and CDR2 from the germline V gene are SGHNT and YYREEE (reference sequence). The CDR3 loop spans 13 amino acids.

The CDR3 nucleotides read TGTGCCAGCAGTGAAGGCCCTACCCTCTCCGAGCAGTACTTC. It codes for CASSEGPTLSEQYF. The V gene is TRBV2, the J gene TRBJ2-7; D is unclear. V lost 1 base to trimming and J lost 6 bases, with 13 bases between them. This CDR3 is 14 amino acids long. Germline V gene data show CDR1 as SNHLY and CDR2 as FYNNEI.

V usage is TRBV18 and J usage is TRBJ1-5, with 8 bases matching TRBD1. This CDR3 is 15 amino acids long. In germline, CDR1 is KGHSH, CDR2 LQKENI. V trimming: 4 bases; J trimming: 3 bases; junction bases outside the gene matches: 5. Here the CDR3 reads CASSLGTGLNQPQHF. CDR3 nucleotides: TGTGCCAGCTCACTCGGGACAGGCCTCAATCAGCCCCAGCATTTT.

The chain has TRBV24-1 and TRBJ1-5, with a possible D match to TRBD1 (6 bases). Germline V CDR1 and CDR2: KGHDR, SFDVKD. V was shortened by 4 bases and J by 0 bases, with 15 bases between the two germline ends. The CDR3 contains 17 residues. This CDR3 is CATSDTTGQNSNQPQHF. The CDR3 bases are TGTGCCACCAGTGACACGACAGGCCAGAATAGCAATCAGCCCCAGCATTTT.

J is TRBJ2-5 and V is TRBV11-2, with a weak D call TRBD2 (6 bases). Trimming removed 6 bases from V and 5 bases from J, with 16 bases in between. Germline V gene lookup returns CDR1 SGHAT and CDR2 FQNNGV. The CDR3 extends over 14 amino acids. The CDR3 loop reads CASRKEGLLETQYF. CDR3 DNA sequence: TGTGCCAGCAGGAAGGAGGGCTTGTTGGAGACCCAGTACTTC.

The chain joins TRBV25-1 to TRBJ1-5; no clear D. V was trimmed by 0 bases and J by 5 bases, leaving 5 bases between them. There are 13 residues in the CDR3. Germline CDR1 and CDR2: MGHDK and SYGVNS. The CDR3 loop reads CASSEYADQPQHF. The CDR3, as DNA: TGTGCCAGCAGTGAATATGCGGATCAGCCCCAGCATTTT.

The genes are TRBV5-4 and TRBJ1-1; tentative D call: TRBD1 (6 bases). The CDR3 contains 16 residues. V was shortened by 3 bases and J by 3 bases, with 18 bases between the two germline ends. From germline, CDR1 is SGHNT and CDR2 YYREEE (reference sequence). The chain's CDR3 is CASSSGGGDFDTEAFF. As DNA, the CDR3 is TGTGCCAGCAGCTCGGGGGGCGGGGATTTCGACACTGAAGCTTTCTTT.

This clone came up once. The chain employs TRBV9 and TRBJ1-3, with D possibly being TRBD1 (6 bases). The germline CDR1 and CDR2 sequences are SGDLS and YYNGEE. The CDR3 is 15 amino acids. Deletions cut 0 bases from V and 1 base from J, with 8 bases between. The CDR3 nucleotides read TGTGCCAGCAGCGTAGGGGGGCGGTCTGGAAACACCATATATTTT. Its protein is CASSVGGRSGNTIYF. Full variable domain (missing parts from reference TRBV9 and TRBJ1-3): DSGVTQTPKHLITATGQRVTLRCSPRSGDLSVYWYQQSLDQGLQFLIQYYNGEERAKGNILERFSAQQFPDLHSELNLSSLELGDSALYFCASSVGGRSGNTIYFGEGSWLTVV.

Written as DNA, the CDR3 is TGCGCCAGCTCCTCGGCCGGGGCAACCACGAGGTACGAGCAGTACTTC. This sequence encodes CASSSAGATTRYEQYF. The chain couples TRBV5-1 to TRBJ2-7, with D tentatively TRBD1 or TRBD2 (5 bases each). The CDR3 spans 16 residues. The germline CDR1 and CDR2 sequences are SGHRS and YFSETQ. Trimming removed 7 bases from V and 4 bases from J, with 24 bases in between.

The rearrangement joins TRBV7-9 to TRBJ2-3, with 7 bases lining up with TRBD2. In germline, CDR1 is SEHNR, CDR2 FQNEAQ (reference sequence). The CDR3 runs 15 residues. Trimming at V came to 5 bases and at J to 2 bases, leaving 7 bases not matched to a gene. The CDR3 DNA reads as TGTGCCAGCAGCCAATCGGGGGGTGACACAGATACGCAGTATTTT. The encoded protein is CASSQSGGDTDTQYF. The variable domain in full, completed from reference TRBV7-9 and TRBJ2-3, reads DTGVSQNPRHKITKRGQNVTFRCDPISEHNRLYWYRQTLGQGPEFLTYFQNEAQLEKSRLLSDRFSAERPKGSFSTLEIQRTEQGDSAMYLCASSQSGGDTDTQYFGPGTRLTVL.

V and J are TRBV7-6 and TRBJ1-1; D is unresolved. The germline V gene encodes CDR1 SGHVS and CDR2 FNYEAQ. Trimming shortened V by 1 base and J by 5 bases, and 17 bases separated the two germline ends. CDR3 length: 16 residues. CDR3 sequence: CASSLGEAGGRTEAFF. DNA of the CDR3: TGTGCCAGCAGCTTAGGGGAAGCGGGAGGGAGGACTGAAGCTTTCTTT.

The J gene is TRBJ1-2, the V gene TRBV28, with no clear D. The V end was cut by 3 bases, the J end by 4 bases, with 12 bases between. CDR3 length: 14 amino acids. CDR1 MDHEN and CDR2 SYDVKM come from the germline V gene. The CDR3 reads CASSLDPEVYGYTF. The CDR3 DNA is TGTGCCAGCAGTTTGGATCCAGAAGTCTATGGCTACACCTTC.

V is TRBV9 and J is TRBJ1-3; D gene unclear. Between the trimmed V and J ends, which lost 0 bases and 8 bases, there was a span of 9 bases. The CDR3 contains 13 residues. Germline CDR1 SGDLS, CDR2 YYNGEE. The CDR3 here is CASSVAPLDTIYF. For the CDR3, the DNA is TGTGCCAGCAGCGTAGCCCCCCTAGACACCATATATTTT.

This clone was seen just once. V gene TRBV7-8 combines with J gene TRBJ1-3; TRBD1 matches 11 bases. The CDR3 extends over 15 amino acids. Germline CDR1 and CDR2: SGHVS and FQNEAQ. V lost 5 bases to trimming and J lost 7 bases; unmatched junction nucleotides: 7. For the CDR3, the DNA is TGTGCCAGCAGCACCCGGACAGGGGGCAAGAACACCATATATTTT. The encoded protein is CASSTRTGGKNTIYF.

This clone is a singleton in its sample. The chain uses TRBV7-2 and TRBJ2-2; perhaps TRBD1 as D (5 bases). Germline V gene data show CDR1 as SGHTA and CDR2 as FQGNSA. This CDR3 spans 14 amino acids. V shed 5 bases and J shed 1 base, with 8 bases lying between them. The CDR3 loop is CASSKQVNTGELFF. Written as DNA, the CDR3 is TGTGCCAGCAGCAAACAGGTGAACACCGGGGAGCTGTTTTTT.

The chain links TRBV5-1 to TRBJ1-6; D is perhaps TRBD1 (5 bases). The V end was cut by 4 bases, the J end by 10 bases, with 18 bases between. CDR3 length: 15 residues. The germline V gene encodes CDR1 SGHRS and CDR2 YFSETQ. CDR3 sequence (DNA): TGCGCCAGCAGCCCGGGGGTACCAGGTGAATCACCCCTCCACTTT. This codes for CASSPGVPGESPLHF.

V usage is TRBV5-1 and J usage is TRBJ1-4; D possibly corresponds to TRBD1 (6 bases). Germline CDR1 SGHRS, CDR2 YFSETQ. This CDR3 has 14 residues. V lost 5 bases and J 0 bases, leaving 8 bases between the germline ends. The CDR3 region has the DNA TGCGCCAGCAGTGGACAGACAACTAATGAAAAACTGTTTTTT. This gives the protein CASSGQTTNEKLFF.

V usage is TRBV20-1 and J usage is TRBJ1-2, with a weak D call TRBD1 (6 bases). The CDR3 totals 18 residues. Trimming pared 3 bases from V and 4 bases from J, leaving 27 bases between. Germline CDR1 and CDR2: DFQATT and SNEGSKA (reference sequence). The CDR3 sequence: CSASTEGGGAPGLYGYTF. CDR3 nucleotide sequence: TGCAGTGCTAGTACTGAAGGTGGGGGGGCGCCAGGCCTCTATGGCTACACCTTC.